A single sample gave rise to the 10 T cell receptor beta chains below, sequenced in a study of blood T cell repertoires in COVID-19. Some clones are missing from TCRdb's copy, which holds only in-frame ones; the method was immunoSEQ multiplex PCR. The sample holds hundreds of thousands of clones, around 82% seen once. The sample comprised PBMCs or T cells enriched from blood (not recorded which). Receptors originate from a man aged 25-45 years with acute COVID-19.

The chain carries TRBV9 and TRBJ1-3; D is unclear. The CDR3 runs to 15 residues. The germline V and J ends were trimmed by 0 bases and 0 bases, with 7 bases remaining between them. CDR1 is SGDLS, CDR2 YYNGEE, per germline. In DNA, the CDR3 is TGTGCCAGCAGCGTAGATAATTTCTCTGGAAACACCATATATTTT. It translates to CASSVDNFSGNTIYF.

The V call is TRBV2, the J call TRBJ1-1; 8 nucleotides align to TRBD1. J gave up 2 bases and V 8 bases, and 7 bases lay outside the gene matches. Germline loops: CDR1 SNHLY, CDR2 FYNNEI. The CDR3 is 14 residues long. CDR3 sequence (DNA): TGTGCCAGCGGCCTGACAGGGGTCAACACTGAAGCTTTCTTT. It codes for CASGLTGVNTEAFF.

This clone was recorded at least ten times. V and J are TRBV5-1 and TRBJ1-1; TRBD1 aligns across 10 bases. V shed 2 bases and J 1 base; nucleotides not matched to a gene: 2. Germline loops: CDR1 SGHRS, CDR2 YFSETQ. The length of the CDR3 is 15 residues. CDR3 region: CASSFDRGRNTEAFF. CDR3 bases: TGCGCCAGCAGCTTCGACAGGGGGCGGAACACTGAAGCTTTCTTT.

This chain links TRBV5-6 with TRBJ2-7, with D maybe TRBD2 (6 bases). Trimming cost V 2 bases and J 5 bases, with 14 bases left between them. The CDR3 sequence is 14 residues long. The germline gives CDR1 SGHDT, CDR2 YYEEEE. The CDR3 DNA follows: TGTGCCAGCAGCTTAACCGGGAGCCAGGACGAGCAGTACTTC. This gives the protein CASSLTGSQDEQYF.

This chain connects TRBV10-2 to TRBJ2-1; 9 bases map to TRBD2. V trimming: 6 bases; J trimming: 8 bases; junction bases outside the gene matches: 5. There are 13 residues in the CDR3. Looked up from germline, CDR1 is WSHSY and CDR2 is SAAADI. The CDR3: CASRPGLAHEQFF. CDR3 DNA sequence: TGCGCCAGCAGGCCCGGACTAGCGCATGAGCAGTTCTTC.

The V call is TRBV9, the J call TRBJ2-5, with D tentatively TRBD1 (5 bases). Germline CDR1 reads SGDLS; CDR2 reads YYNGEE. V lost 0 bases and J lost 3, with 12 bases in between. This CDR3 is built from 15 residues. The CDR3 reads CASSVGSQGKETQYF. CDR3 nucleotides: TGTGCCAGCAGCGTAGGTTCGCAGGGCAAAGAGACCCAGTACTTC.

This rearrangement joins TRBV7-9 to TRBJ2-3, with TRBD2 matching over 7 bases. The CDR3 loop spans 14 amino acids. V trimming: 2 bases; J trimming: 3 bases; junction bases outside the gene matches: 2. Germline V lookup: CDR1 SEHNR, CDR2 FQNEAQ (reference sequence). DNA of the CDR3: TGTGCCAGCAGCTTAAGAGCGGGGACAGATACGCAGTATTTT. Its protein is CASSLRAGTDTQYF.

The chain uses TRBV5-5 and TRBJ2-7; D might be TRBD1 (6 bases). The germline V and J ends were trimmed by 6 bases and 1 base, with 14 bases remaining between them. The CDR3 sequence is 14 residues long. Germline V gene lookup returns CDR1 SGHKS and CDR2 YYEKEE (reference sequence). Here the CDR3 DNA reads TGTGCCAGCAAGAGTGACAGGTTATCCTACGAGCAGTACTTC. Amino acids: CASKSDRLSYEQYF.

In DNA, the CDR3 is TGCGCCAGCACCGAACCCGGGACTAGCGGGGTGGAGTCCTACGAGCAGTACTTC. This gives the protein CASTEPGTSGVESYEQYF. The chain couples TRBV10-1 to TRBJ2-7; 13 positions match TRBD2. V shed 7 bases and J 1 base; nucleotides not matched to a gene: 13. The CDR3 has 18 residues. CDR1 is WNHNN and CDR2 is SYGVQD in the germline V gene (reference sequence).

This chain connects TRBV12-5 to TRBJ2-7; TRBD1 aligns across 9 bases. Germline CDR1 and CDR2: LGHNT and FRNRAP. The CDR3 consists of 15 residues. V gave up 2 bases and J gave up 3 bases; unmatched junction bases: 5. The chain's CDR3 is CASGLTRDRDYEQYF. In nucleotides, the CDR3 is TGTGCTAGTGGTTTGACCCGGGACAGGGACTACGAGCAGTACTTC.